Listed here are 21 T cell receptor beta chains from one sample, sequenced in a study of CD8 T cells in Susac syndrome. An input of about 0.5 to 1 ug of RNA was subjected to reverse transcription using random hexamers. One entry per CDR3 protein results from TCRdb running MiXCR on the immunoSEQ multiplex PCR reads. Of approximately 160,000 distinct CDR3 sequences in the sample, around 96% were seen once. The material sequenced was CD4+ T cells from PBMCs. The source of these receptors is a human donor with Susac syndrome.

This chain connects TRBV11-2 to TRBJ2-1; D gene ambiguous. With 0 bases removed from V and 2 bases from J, the gap between germline ends came to 8 bases. The CDR3 sequence is 15 residues long. The V gene's germline CDR1 is SGHAT and CDR2 FQNNGV. The CDR3 DNA is TGTGCCAGCAGCTTAGATCCCGGTCCCTACAATGAGCAGTTCTTC. Residues: CASSLDPGPYNEQFF.

The genes are TRBV15 and TRBJ2-6; no reliable D call. The V end lost 0 bases, the J end lost 0 bases, and 3 bases lay between the germline ends. The CDR3 spans 15 residues. Looked up from germline, CDR1 is LNHNV and CDR2 is YYDKDF (reference sequence). The CDR3 coding sequence is TGTGCCACCAGCAGAGAAGGCTCTGGGGCCAACGTCCTGACTTTC. It yields the protein CATSREGSGANVLTF.

The V and J genes are TRBV28 and TRBJ2-4; the D is unclear. The CDR3 loop spans 12 amino acids. From germline, CDR1 is MDHEN and CDR2 SYDVKM. Trimming stripped 9 bases from V and 2 bases from J, with 8 bases between. The CDR3 DNA sequence: TGTGCCAGTGGGGAATCCAAAAACATTCAGTACTTC. It yields the protein CASGESKNIQYF. The full variable domain, rest sourced from reference TRBV28 and TRBJ2-4, is DVKVTQSSRYLVKRTGEKVFLECVQDMDHENMFWYRQDPGLGLRLIYFSYDVKMKEKGDIPEGYSVSREKKERFSLILESASTNQTSMYLCASGESKNIQYFGAGTRLSVL.

A single count supports this clonotype. CDR3 sequence reads: CASSETGDSTGELFF. As DNA, the CDR3 is TGTGCCAGCAGTGAAACTGGGGATAGCACCGGGGAGCTGTTTTTT. This chain joins TRBV2 and TRBJ2-2; D ambiguous. V dropped 2 bases and J dropped 4 bases, with 11 bases sitting between them. The germline gives CDR1 SNHLY, CDR2 FYNNEI. This CDR3 has 15 residues.

J is TRBJ2-1 and V is TRBV9, with 8 bases fitting TRBD1. V lost 5 bases to trimming and J lost 6 bases; unmatched junction nucleotides: 10. Germline CDR1 reads SGDLS; CDR2 reads YYNGEE. The CDR3 covers 15 residues. In nucleotides, the CDR3 is TGTGCCAGCAGATCACAGGGGGAAGGTGTCAATGAGCAGTTCTTC. This sequence encodes CASRSQGEGVNEQFF.

The V call is TRBV7-9, the J call TRBJ1-3, with unresolved D. The CDR3 runs to 12 residues. V was cut by 3 bases and J by 6 bases, with 6 bases left in between. From germline, CDR1 is SEHNR and CDR2 FQNEAQ (reference sequence). This CDR3 reads CASSFYENTIYF. DNA for the CDR3: TGTGCCAGCAGCTTCTATGAAAACACCATATATTTT.

This chain links TRBV5-1 with TRBJ1-2, with 8 nucleotides matching TRBD1. Germline V CDR1 and CDR2: SGHRS, YFSETQ. Trimming took 3 bases from V and 6 from J; bases not matched to a gene: 10. The length of the CDR3 is 15 residues. The CDR3 region has the DNA TGCGCCAGCAGCTGGGTTCCGGGACAGGCAGATGGCTACACCTTC. Its protein is CASSWVPGQADGYTF. The whole variable domain, filled in from reference TRBV5-1 and TRBJ1-2, reads KAGVTQTPRYLIKTRGQQVTLSCSPISGHRSVSWYQQTPGQGLQFLFEYFSETQRNKGNFPGRFSGRQFSNSRSEMNVSTLELGDSALYLCASSWVPGQADGYTFGSGTRLTVV.

The rearrangement links TRBV7-3 to TRBJ2-3; no clear D. Germline loops: CDR1 SGHTA, CDR2 FQGTGA. V lost 5 bases to trimming and J lost 5 bases, with 14 bases between them. The length of the CDR3 is 14 residues. The DNA of the CDR3 is TGTGCCAGCAGCCCCCACAGTTCCGAAGATACGCAGTATTTT. Amino acids: CASSPHSSEDTQYF. Drawing the rest from reference TRBV7-3 and TRBJ2-3, the complete variable domain is GAGVSQTPSNKVTEKGKYVELRCDPISGHTALYWYRQSLGQGPEFLIYFQGTGAADDSGLPNDRFFAVRPEGSVSTLKIQRTERGDSAVYLCASSPHSSEDTQYFGPGTRLTVL.

CDR3 nucleotide sequence: TGCAGCGTTGAAATGACGGGGGCAGATACGCAGTATTTT. Translation: CSVEMTGADTQYF. The chain joins TRBV29-1 to TRBJ2-3, with TRBD2 as a possible D gene (6 bases). V was cut by 2 bases and J by 4 bases, with 10 bases left in between. CDR1 and CDR2 from the germline V gene are SQVTM and ANQGSEA. This CDR3 spans 13 amino acids.

This chain joins TRBV5-4 and TRBJ1-2, with 12 positions matching TRBD1. Germline CDR1 SGHNT, CDR2 YYREEE (reference sequence). The CDR3 totals 15 residues. The trim removed 3 bases at V and 2 bases at J, leaving 2 bases unmatched. Here the CDR3 reads CASSWDRGPNYGYTF. The CDR3 coding sequence is TGTGCCAGCAGCTGGGACAGGGGGCCAAACTATGGCTACACCTTC. The variable domain in full, completed from reference TRBV5-4 and TRBJ1-2, reads ETGVTQSPTHLIKTRGQQVTLRCSSQSGHNTVSWYQQALGQGPQFIFQYYREEENGRGNFPPRFSGLQFPNYSSELNVNALELDDSALYLCASSWDRGPNYGYTFGSGTRLTVV.

This sequence joins TRBV20-1 and TRBJ2-5; TRBD2 aligns across 11 bases. Germline CDR1 and CDR2: DFQATT and SNEGSKA (reference sequence). The V segment lost 3 bases and the J segment 5 bases; nucleotides outside the gene matches: 8. The CDR3 spans 15 residues. In nucleotides, the CDR3 is TGCAGTGCTAGCCTAGCGGGGGGCGGTGTGGAGACCCAGTACTTC. Protein: CSASLAGGGVETQYF.

The chain carries TRBV28 and TRBJ2-5; D gene unclear. The CDR3 contains 12 residues. V was shortened by 5 bases and J by 4 bases, with 8 bases between the two germline ends. Looked up from germline, CDR1 is MDHEN and CDR2 is SYDVKM. The CDR3 DNA is TGTGCCAGCAGTAAAGGCCTAGAGACCCAGTACTTC. Residues: CASSKGLETQYF.

This rearrangement joins TRBV7-9 to TRBJ2-1, with 8 nucleotides matching TRBD2. The CDR3 runs to 15 residues. The V segment lost 5 bases and the J segment 2 bases; nucleotides outside the gene matches: 5. Looked up from germline, CDR1 is SEHNR and CDR2 is FQNEAQ (reference sequence). CDR3 sequence: CASSRSGGAYNEQFF. The DNA for the CDR3 is TGTGCCAGCAGCCGGAGCGGGGGCGCCTACAATGAGCAGTTCTTC.

V and J are TRBV18 and TRBJ2-1, with D perhaps matching TRBD2 (7 bases). V was cut by 1 base and J by 3 bases, with 10 bases left in between. Germline-derived CDR1 and CDR2 are KGHSH and LQKENI. The CDR3 length is 15 residues. The CDR3 loop reads CASSPRGGLYNEQFF. CDR3 nucleotides: TGTGCCAGCTCACCACGGGGGGGCCTCTACAATGAGCAGTTCTTC.

The genes are TRBV29-1 and TRBJ2-7, with D perhaps matching TRBD1 (5 bases). Trimming removed 1 base at V and 0 bases at J, with 13 bases between. This CDR3 comprises 15 residues. Germline loops: CDR1 SQVTM, CDR2 ANQGSEA. The CDR3 nucleotides read TGCAGCGTTGAAGGCACGGCAGGGAACTCCTACGAGCAGTACTTC. Translated, it gives CSVEGTAGNSYEQYF.

This clonotype occurred a few times. The chain couples TRBV12-3 or TRBV12-4 to TRBJ1-5; a possible D gene is TRBD1 (5 bases). Trimming pared 5 bases from V and 4 bases from J, leaving 12 bases between. This CDR3 contains 14 residues. As DNA, the CDR3 is TGTGCCAGCAGTCTGGGGGGAGGGAATCAGCCCCAGCATTTT. Residues: CASSLGGGNQPQHF.

The rearrangement uses TRBV28 and TRBJ2-7; 9 bases fit TRBD1. Germline CDR1 is MDHEN and CDR2 is SYDVKM. CDR3 length: 15 residues. V was pared by 8 bases and J by 4 bases, with 12 bases of the junction left unmatched. CDR3 residues: CASGPPGTGLYEQYF. CDR3 DNA: TGTGCCAGCGGACCCCCCGGGACAGGGTTGTACGAGCAGTACTTC.

The rearrangement uses TRBV20-1 and TRBJ2-3; D not certain. Germline assignment: CDR1 DFQATT and CDR2 SNEGSKA (reference sequence). Between the trimmed V and J ends, which lost 5 bases and 0 bases, there was a span of 6 bases. The CDR3 has 12 residues. This CDR3 reads CSAQRSTDTQYF. CDR3 coding DNA: TGCAGTGCTCAACGGAGCACAGATACGCAGTATTTT.

The V gene is TRBV12-3 or TRBV12-4, the J gene TRBJ2-1; D call uncertain. Trimming cost V 6 bases and J 7 bases, with 13 bases left between them. There are 13 residues in the CDR3. Written as DNA, the CDR3 is TGTGCCAGCAGCCTATCGACACAAAATGAGCAGTTCTTC. Protein sequence: CASSLSTQNEQFF.

This clonotype has a handful of counts. The chain employs TRBV29-1 and TRBJ1-2, with 9 bases fitting TRBD1. Trimming removed 6 bases from V and 6 bases from J; junction bases left unmatched: 8. The CDR3 extends over 13 amino acids. Per the germline V gene, CDR1 is SQVTM and CDR2 is ANQGSEA. The CDR3 sequence is CSVSGTGLDGYTF. CDR3 sequence (DNA): TGCAGCGTGTCCGGGACAGGGCTAGATGGCTACACCTTC.

The chain links TRBV5-6 to TRBJ1-2; TRBD1 matches at 8 bases. CDR1 is SGHDT, CDR2 YYEEEE, per germline. V lost 0 bases, J lost 4 bases, and 5 bases stayed unmatched. The CDR3 extends over 15 amino acids. This CDR3 reads CASSLGQGASYGYTF. In nucleotides, the CDR3 is TGTGCCAGCAGCTTGGGGCAGGGGGCGAGCTATGGCTACACCTTC.